The 13 T cell receptor beta chains below all came from one sample that was sequenced in a study of shared clonotypes between healthy human individuals (dated by TCRdb to about 2020). The library was made by the immunoSEQ multiplex PCR assay. TCRdb mirrors the immuneACCESS table, restricted to in-frame sequences. Some clones are absent from its copies; in checked studies, under half trace to an unresolved V gene, and the reason for the others is unknown. The sample table shows 1.5 million to 2.5 million clones, and about 95% are seen once. The ten top clones hold 1.2% of the sample. For the CD8 naive samples, CD45RO-negative cells were positively selected for CCR7, yielding a CD45RA+CCR7+ population from which TemRA cells were excluded. The specimen was naive CD8+ T cells sorted from blood. What this sample's cell subset or site label stands for: CD45RA+CCR7+. These receptors came from a man between 18 and 35 years old in good health.

On this clone: At the DNA level, this CDR3 is encoded by other sequences in the same sample as well. The chain couples TRBV7-9 to TRBJ2-2; D unresolved. V lost 3 bases to trimming and J lost 1 base, with 6 bases between them. Germline loops: CDR1 SEHNR, CDR2 FQNEAQ (reference sequence). The CDR3 covers 14 residues. The CDR3 protein is CASSLAENTGELFF. As DNA, the CDR3 is TGTGCCAGCAGCTTGGCCGAGAACACCGGGGAGCTGTTTTTT.

In this sample, this clone turned up once. The gene calls are TRBV7-8 and TRBJ2-1; 9 positions match TRBD1. V shed 0 bases, J shed 6 bases, and the junction held 3 bases outside the gene matches. The CDR3 loop spans 15 amino acids. The germline V gene has CDR1 SGHVS and CDR2 FQNEAQ. The CDR3 region is CASSLAGQGSNEQFF. CDR3 bases: TGTGCCAGCAGCTTAGCGGGACAGGGCTCCAATGAGCAGTTCTTC.

This chain links TRBV2 with TRBJ2-7, with 11 bases matching TRBD1. The CDR3 runs to 17 residues. The V and J ends lost 4 bases and 0 bases, in that order; junction bases with no gene match: 8. From germline, CDR1 is SNHLY and CDR2 FYNNEI. In nucleotides, the CDR3 is TGTGCCAGCAGTGTGGACAGGGGGCGCGGGAGCTCCTACGAGCAGTACTTC. It specifies CASSVDRGRGSSYEQYF.

The V gene is TRBV27, the J gene TRBJ1-1; 8 nucleotides align to TRBD1. The CDR3 totals 15 residues. The V gene's germline CDR1 is MNHEY and CDR2 SMNVEV (reference sequence). Trimming at V came to 2 bases and at J to 6 bases, leaving 8 bases not matched to a gene. The CDR3, as DNA: TGTGCCAGCAGTTTACTGGGACAGGCCTGGTCTGAAGCTTTCTTT. Residues: CASSLLGQAWSEAFF.

V usage is TRBV25-1 and J usage is TRBJ2-1; 11 bases align to TRBD2. The junction had 4 bases not matched to a gene; V was cut back by 5 bases and J by 4 bases. Germline CDR1 is MGHDK and CDR2 is SYGVNS. The CDR3 has 15 residues. CDR3 nucleotides: TGTGCCAGCAGTCAACTAGCGGGAGTTTACAATGAGCAGTTCTTC. Translated, it gives CASSQLAGVYNEQFF.

This chain connects TRBV30 to TRBJ2-5; possibly TRBD2 for D (5 bases). The CDR3 has 16 residues. Deletions cut 3 bases from V and 5 bases from J, with 22 bases between. Germline V CDR1 and CDR2: GTSNPN, SVGIG (reference sequence). The CDR3, as DNA: TGTGCCTGGAGCCGATTAAGGTTGGGAGAGGTGGAGACCCAGTACTTC. Encoded protein: CAWSRLRLGEVETQYF.

The J gene is TRBJ2-1, the V gene TRBV4-1; 9 bases fit TRBD1. With V trimmed by 3 bases and J by 8 bases, 14 bases remained unmatched. Germline loops: CDR1 MGHRA, CDR2 YSYEKL. The CDR3 has 17 residues. The CDR3 loop is CASSQRPGTGSTDEQFF. DNA for the CDR3: TGCGCCAGCAGCCAGAGGCCCGGGACAGGGTCCACGGATGAGCAGTTCTTC.

The table lists this clone with a few counts. The chain is built from TRBV5-4 and TRBJ1-2, with D possibly TRBD1 on 5 matching bases. Trimming left V 0 bases short and J 8 bases short, with 11 bases between. Germline V CDR1 and CDR2: SGHNT, YYREEE (reference sequence). The CDR3 runs 13 residues. CDR3 sequence (DNA): TGTGCCAGCAGCTTGGAAAGGGACGACGGCTACACCTTC. This sequence encodes CASSLERDDGYTF.

For this clone: The identical CDR3 is also encoded by other nucleotide sequences in the sample. The chain carries TRBV30 and TRBJ2-7; the D gene is possibly TRBD1 (6 bases). Germline values: CDR1 GTSNPN, CDR2 SVGIG (reference sequence). This CDR3 comprises 13 residues. Trimming cost V 0 bases and J 3 bases, with 9 bases left between them. The CDR3 DNA reads as TGTGCCTGGAGTGTAGGGGGTAACTACGAGCAGTACTTC. Protein sequence: CAWSVGGNYEQYF.

This clone was seen only once. The rearrangement joins TRBV27 to TRBJ2-7, with a tentative D call TRBD2 (5 bases). The germline gives CDR1 MNHEY, CDR2 SMNVEV (reference sequence). Deletions cut 4 bases from V and 5 bases from J, with 12 bases between. There are 13 residues in the CDR3. In DNA form, the CDR3 reads TGTGCCAGCAGTTGGTTCTCGGGGAACGAGCAGTACTTC. Translation gives CASSWFSGNEQYF.

The V call is TRBV5-6, the J call TRBJ2-5; D gene uncertain. V was shortened by 5 bases and J by 3 bases, with 17 bases between the two germline ends. The germline CDR1 and CDR2 sequences are SGHDT and YYEEEE. This CDR3 is 15 amino acids long. The chain's CDR3 is CASRQGLKTEETQYF. The CDR3 DNA is TGTGCCAGCAGACAAGGGTTAAAGACGGAAGAGACCCAGTACTTC.

The V gene is TRBV5-8, the J gene TRBJ2-7; a possible D gene is TRBD1 (5 bases). CDR3 size: 13 residues. CDR1 is SGHTS, CDR2 YDEGEE, per germline. V was clipped by 4 bases and J by 2 bases, with 10 bases between them. CDR3 sequence reads: CASSLQVTYEQYF. The CDR3 nucleotides read TGTGCCAGCAGCCTACAGGTAACCTACGAGCAGTACTTC.

V gene TRBV5-5 combines with J gene TRBJ2-7; no reliable D call. V lost 0 bases, J lost 0 bases, and 10 bases lay in between. In germline, CDR1 is SGHKS, CDR2 YYEKEE (reference sequence). This CDR3 contains 15 residues. The CDR3 DNA reads TGTGCCAGCAGCTTGGCCGTCGGTAGCTCCTACGAGCAGTACTTC. Translating it yields CASSLAVGSSYEQYF.